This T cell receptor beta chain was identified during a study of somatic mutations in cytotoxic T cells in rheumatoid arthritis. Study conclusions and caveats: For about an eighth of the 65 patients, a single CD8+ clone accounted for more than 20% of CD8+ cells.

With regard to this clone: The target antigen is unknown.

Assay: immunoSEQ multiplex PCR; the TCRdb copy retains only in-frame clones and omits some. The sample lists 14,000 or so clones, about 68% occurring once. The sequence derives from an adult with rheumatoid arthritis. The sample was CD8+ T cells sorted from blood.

This CDR3 reads CASRTGTGETQYF. Here the CDR3 DNA reads TGTGCCAGCAGAACCGGGACAGGGGAGACCCAGTACTTC. V and J are TRBV2 and TRBJ2-5, with TRBD1 matching 9 bases. Germline V CDR1 and CDR2: SNHLY, FYNNEI. V trimming: 6 bases; J trimming: 5 bases; junction bases outside the gene matches: 4. This CDR3 spans 13 amino acids.